These 19 T cell receptor beta chains originate from one sample sequenced in a study of beta chain features in type 1 diabetes. Investigators reverse transcribed all isolated RNA, so they sequenced expressed TCRB transcripts. Sequenced by immunoSEQ multiplex PCR; TCRdb stores in-frame clones only, minus some. The table lists 680,000 or so clones, around a sixth of them singletons. Sequencing input: naive CD4+ T cells from blood. The receptors were sampled from a man younger than 35 in good health.

A few counts support this clone. V gene TRBV25-1 combines with J gene TRBJ1-1; the match to TRBD1 covers 8 bases. Germline V lookup: CDR1 MGHDK, CDR2 SYGVNS. V trimming: 4 bases; J trimming: 5 bases; junction bases outside the gene matches: 9. The CDR3 spans 15 residues. The CDR3 region is CASSANRGVRTEAFF. CDR3 coding DNA: TGTGCCAGCAGTGCAAACAGGGGGGTTCGGACTGAAGCTTTCTTT.

This clone appeared a few times. The gene calls are TRBV25-1 and TRBJ2-3; 10 positions match TRBD2. The germline V gene has CDR1 MGHDK and CDR2 SYGVNS. The CDR3 length is 15 residues. With 8 bases clipped from V and 5 bases from J, the junction kept 10 bases outside the gene matches. The CDR3 coding sequence is TGTGCCAGCGGCCTTACTAGCGGGATTAAAGATACGCAGTATTTT. Residues: CASGLTSGIKDTQYF.

A few counts support this clone. V is TRBV4-2 and J is TRBJ2-3, with 8 bases that match TRBD1. The germline V gene encodes CDR1 LGHNA and CDR2 YNFKEQ. CDR3 size: 16 residues. After removal of 3 bases from V and 4 bases from J, the junction contained 9 bases not matched to a gene. The DNA of the CDR3 is TGTGCCAGCAGCCAGACCTGGGCAGGGGGCGCAGATACGCAGTATTTT. Translation: CASSQTWAGGADTQYF.

This clone was seen only a few times. This chain uses TRBV25-1 with TRBJ2-3; D perhaps matches TRBD1 (6 bases). The CDR3 has 15 residues. Germline CDR1 is MGHDK and CDR2 is SYGVNS. V was pared by 4 bases and J by 0 bases, with 11 bases between. CDR3 coding DNA: TGTGCCAGCAGTGCGAGGGACACAAGCACAGATACGCAGTATTTT. The encoded protein is CASSARDTSTDTQYF.

This clone occurred a few times. The chain combines TRBV2 with TRBJ2-6; D remains ambiguous. Germline V lookup: CDR1 SNHLY, CDR2 FYNNEI. CDR3 length: 16 residues. V was cut by 7 bases and J by 0 bases, with 13 bases left in between. The CDR3 sequence: CASTRSRSSGANVLTF. The CDR3, as DNA: TGTGCCAGCACCAGGTCCCGGAGCTCTGGGGCCAACGTCCTGACTTTC.

The rearrangement links TRBV7-2 to TRBJ2-7; 11 bases match TRBD1. The V gene end was trimmed by 6 bases and the J gene end by 6 bases; junction bases not matched to a gene: 7. The CDR3 loop spans 14 amino acids. Germline V gene lookup returns CDR1 SGHTA and CDR2 FQGNSA. The CDR3 protein is CASSPGTGGSEQYF. The CDR3 DNA sequence: TGTGCCAGCAGTCCCGGGACAGGGGGGAGCGAGCAGTACTTC.

The chain recombines TRBV6-1 with TRBJ1-1, with a weak D call TRBD1 (6 bases). CDR1 MNHNS and CDR2 SASEGT come from the germline V gene. The CDR3 consists of 14 residues. The V end lost 6 bases, the J end lost 3 bases, and 14 bases lay between the germline ends. This CDR3 reads CASRRTVRDTEAFF. The CDR3 DNA sequence: TGTGCCAGCAGGAGGACAGTGCGGGACACTGAAGCTTTCTTT.

This clone was seen ten or more times. The V and J genes are TRBV14 and TRBJ2-1; D might be TRBD1 (6 bases). Germline values: CDR1 SGHDN, CDR2 FVKESK. V was shortened by 4 bases and J by 9 bases, with 10 bases between the two germline ends. The CDR3 length is 12 residues. The CDR3 loop reads CASSRGTREQFF. In DNA, the CDR3 is TGTGCCAGCAGCCGTGGGACACGTGAGCAGTTCTTC.

The chain recombines TRBV15 with TRBJ2-3, with D possibly being TRBD1 or TRBD2 (5 bases each). Germline V lookup: CDR1 LNHNV, CDR2 YYDKDF (reference sequence). Trimming removed 4 bases from V and 5 bases from J, with 13 bases in between. The CDR3 spans 14 residues. CDR3 nucleotides: TGTGCCACCAGCACTCGGGACGGCAGAGATACGCAGTATTTT. This codes for CATSTRDGRDTQYF.

The chain carries TRBV4-3 and TRBJ2-1, with D hard to call. The germline V gene has CDR1 LGHNA and CDR2 YSLEER. The CDR3 runs to 15 residues. The germline V and J ends were trimmed by 0 bases and 6 bases, with 12 bases remaining between them. CDR3 residues: CASSQDILTANEQFF. In DNA, the CDR3 is TGCGCCAGCAGCCAAGATATCTTAACCGCCAATGAGCAGTTCTTC.

The chain carries TRBV30 and TRBJ1-1; D unresolved. The germline V gene encodes CDR1 GTSNPN and CDR2 SVGIG (reference sequence). Trimming removed 8 bases at V and 4 bases at J, with 20 bases between. The CDR3 extends over 14 amino acids. The CDR3 sequence is CARNHGRAGTEAFF. Here the CDR3 DNA reads TGTGCCCGTAACCATGGTCGCGCGGGCACTGAAGCTTTCTTT.

The chain employs TRBV6-6 and TRBJ2-3; TRBD1 agrees at 8 bases. The V segment lost 5 bases and the J segment 2 bases; nucleotides outside the gene matches: 6. CDR3 size: 15 residues. Germline V CDR1 and CDR2: MNHNY, SVGAGI (reference sequence). The CDR3 nucleotides read TGTGCCAGCAGTCAGGACAGGGCCCTCACAGATACGCAGTATTTT. Its protein is CASSQDRALTDTQYF.

To note about this clone: The sample carries other DNA sequences with the same CDR3. The J gene is TRBJ2-1, the V gene TRBV29-1, with TRBD2 matching 12 bases. The CDR3 extends over 13 amino acids. The ends lost 1 base at V and 13 bases at J; junction bases unmatched: 5. Germline V gene sequence: CDR1 SQVTM, CDR2 ANQGSEA. The CDR3, as DNA: TGCAGCGTTGAAGGTCTAGCGGGAGGGCCACAGTTCTTC. Its translation is CSVEGLAGGPQFF.

This clone was recorded a few times. CDR3 in amino acids: CASSVGQGETRKLFF. In DNA form, the CDR3 reads TGTGCCAGCAGCGTCGGACAGGGCGAGACTAGGAAGCTGTTTTTT. The rearrangement joins TRBV5-4 to TRBJ2-2, with TRBD1 matching over 8 bases. The CDR3 length is 15 residues. After removal of 4 bases from V and 12 bases from J, the junction contained 14 bases not matched to a gene. Per the germline V gene, CDR1 is SGHNT and CDR2 is YYREEE (reference sequence).

This clone was seen a few times. The CDR3 is CASSQDRGTVLFF. The CDR3 DNA is TGTGCCAGCAGCCAAGACCGGGGGACAGTACTGTTTTTT. V is TRBV4-2 and J is TRBJ1-4; 7 bases agree with TRBD1. The V gene end was trimmed by 0 bases and the J gene end by 13 bases; junction bases not matched to a gene: 5. This CDR3 region has 13 residues. Germline-derived CDR1 and CDR2 are LGHNA and YNFKEQ.

There are a few counts of this clone. This chain connects TRBV4-1 to TRBJ1-2, with 10 bases identical to TRBD1. From germline, CDR1 is MGHRA and CDR2 YSYEKL. J lost 2 bases, V lost 3 bases, and 3 bases had no gene match. This CDR3 has 15 residues. CDR3 region: CASSHPTGGNYGYTF. The CDR3 DNA sequence: TGCGCCAGCAGCCACCCGACAGGGGGCAACTATGGCTACACCTTC.

This clone was counted between two and nine times. This chain joins TRBV27 and TRBJ2-7; D remains unclear. V lost 5 bases, J lost 0 bases, and 11 bases lay in between. The CDR3 is made up of 14 amino acids. In germline, CDR1 is MNHEY, CDR2 SMNVEV (reference sequence). CDR3 sequence (DNA): TGTGCCAGCAGTCCTAAGGTCAGCTCCTACGAGCAGTACTTC. It is translated as CASSPKVSSYEQYF.

This clone was observed many times. V gene TRBV5-6 combines with J gene TRBJ2-4; 7 nucleotides line up with TRBD1. The CDR3 loop spans 14 amino acids. The ends lost 4 bases at V and 1 base at J; junction bases unmatched: 2. Germline lookup yields CDR1 SGHDT and CDR2 YYEEEE. The chain's CDR3 is CASSPRGAKNIQYF. CDR3 nucleotides: TGTGCCAGCAGCCCCAGGGGGGCCAAAAACATTCAGTACTTC.

This CDR3 is CSVAFRSDSYEQYF. The CDR3 DNA follows: TGCAGCGTTGCGTTTAGGTCGGATTCCTACGAGCAGTACTTC. V and J are TRBV29-1 and TRBJ2-5; D is unresolved. The DNA end lines up better with TRBJ2-7; the J call may be wrong. This CDR3 has 14 residues. CDR1 and CDR2 (germline): SQVTM, ANQGSEA.